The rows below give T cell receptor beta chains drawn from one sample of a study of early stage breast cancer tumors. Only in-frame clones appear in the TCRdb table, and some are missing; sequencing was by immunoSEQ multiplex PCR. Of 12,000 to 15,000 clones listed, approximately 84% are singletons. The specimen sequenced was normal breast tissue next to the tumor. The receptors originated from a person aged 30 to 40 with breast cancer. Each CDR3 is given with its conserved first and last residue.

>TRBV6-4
CASSDKLAGGFNEQFF
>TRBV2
CASSRTGEGGYTF
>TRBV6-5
CASSYSGGYNEQFF
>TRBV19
CASSIDLPRGQYF
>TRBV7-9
CASTRGAVNSPLHF
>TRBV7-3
CASSLGTGLAQETQYF
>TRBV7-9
CASSLAGDSYEQYF
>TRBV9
CASSRDSSGYTF
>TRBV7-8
CASSRRGATNEKLFF
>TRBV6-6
CASSPSGHLNQPQHF
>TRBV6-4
CASSLLAGGADTQYF
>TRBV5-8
CASSWGQEGGRGKNIQYF
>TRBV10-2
CASSRQGANTEAFF
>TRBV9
CASSPGSGSYNEQFF
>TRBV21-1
CASSKGSLNSGRVRTTFYNEQFF
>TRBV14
CASSQGGSTDTQYF
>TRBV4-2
CASSQEPGTNYNEQFF
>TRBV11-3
CASSLAGGVTGELFF
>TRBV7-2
CASSPRWGGNTEAFF
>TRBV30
CAWSATSNSPLHF
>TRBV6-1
CASSPLGGSGELFF
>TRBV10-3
CATQTENYGYTF
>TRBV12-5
CASGPRGGNTEAFF
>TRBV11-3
CASSLESGGDNEQFF
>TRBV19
CASSIYPSSYEQYF
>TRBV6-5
CASRRGQGAGNTIYF
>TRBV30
CAWSVRVGGDTEAFF
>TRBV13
CASTPGSRQFF
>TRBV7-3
CASSLEPNTGELFF
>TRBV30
CAWSRRGGVPGANVLTF
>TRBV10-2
CASTDGGLATEQYF
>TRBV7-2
CASSSPRRGQETQYF
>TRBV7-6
CASSLSGSLLEQYF
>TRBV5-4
CASSVRETEAFF
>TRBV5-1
CASSLGGGSSEQYF
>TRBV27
CASSLMPGHANEQFF
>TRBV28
CASNLVAGGSNEQFF
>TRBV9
CASSVGTSRKTQYF
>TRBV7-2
CAISKGGTSLNTGELFF
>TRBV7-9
CASSFREERGVGLSYEQYF
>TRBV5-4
CASTLGGGQGTDTQYF
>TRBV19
CASLRGLGSPWANVLTF
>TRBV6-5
CASSYSVGYEQYF
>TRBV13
CASSGGGLAGGSYNEQFF
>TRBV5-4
CASSLTSGFTGELFF
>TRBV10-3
CAISDGGQGARGNTIYF